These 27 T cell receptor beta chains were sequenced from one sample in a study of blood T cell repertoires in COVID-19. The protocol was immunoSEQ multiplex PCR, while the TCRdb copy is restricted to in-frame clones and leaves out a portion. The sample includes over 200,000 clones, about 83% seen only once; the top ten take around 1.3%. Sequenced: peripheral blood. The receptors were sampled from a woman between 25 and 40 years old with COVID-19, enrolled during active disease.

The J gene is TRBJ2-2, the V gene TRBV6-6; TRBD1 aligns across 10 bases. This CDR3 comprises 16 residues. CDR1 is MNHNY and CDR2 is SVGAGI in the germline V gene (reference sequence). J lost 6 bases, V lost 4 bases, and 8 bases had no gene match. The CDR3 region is CASSSGQGRRAGELFF. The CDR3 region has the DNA TGTGCCAGCAGTTCGGGACAGGGGCGCCGAGCCGGGGAGCTGTTTTTT.

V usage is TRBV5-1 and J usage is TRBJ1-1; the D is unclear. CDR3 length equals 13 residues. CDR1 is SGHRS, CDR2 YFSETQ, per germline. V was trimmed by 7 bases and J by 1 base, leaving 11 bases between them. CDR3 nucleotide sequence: TGCGCCAGCGTCAACGGGGAGAACACTGAAGCTTTCTTT. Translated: CASVNGENTEAFF.

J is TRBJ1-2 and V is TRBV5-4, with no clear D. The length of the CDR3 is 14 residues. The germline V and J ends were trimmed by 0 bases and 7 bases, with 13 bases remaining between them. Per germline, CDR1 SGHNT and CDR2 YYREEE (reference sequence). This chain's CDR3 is CASSLARSVGGYTF. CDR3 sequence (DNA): TGTGCCAGCAGCTTGGCCAGGTCGGTAGGTGGCTACACCTTC.

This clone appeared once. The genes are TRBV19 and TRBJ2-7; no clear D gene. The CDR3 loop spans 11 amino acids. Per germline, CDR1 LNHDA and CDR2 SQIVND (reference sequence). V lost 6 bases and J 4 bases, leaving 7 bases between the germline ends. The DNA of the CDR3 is TGTGCCAGTAGGGGCCGTTACGAGCAGTACTTC. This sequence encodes CASRGRYEQYF.

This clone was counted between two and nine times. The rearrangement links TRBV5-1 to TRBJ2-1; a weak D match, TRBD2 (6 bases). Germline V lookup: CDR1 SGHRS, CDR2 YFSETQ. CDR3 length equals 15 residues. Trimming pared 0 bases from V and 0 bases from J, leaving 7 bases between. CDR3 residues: CASSLGAGSYNEQFF. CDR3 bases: TGCGCCAGCAGCTTGGGAGCGGGCTCCTACAATGAGCAGTTCTTC. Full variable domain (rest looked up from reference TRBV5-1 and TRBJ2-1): KAGVTQTPRYLIKTRGQQVTLSCSPISGHRSVSWYQQTPGQGLQFLFEYFSETQRNKGNFPGRFSGRQFSNSRSEMNVSTLELGDSALYLCASSLGAGSYNEQFFGPGTRLTVL.

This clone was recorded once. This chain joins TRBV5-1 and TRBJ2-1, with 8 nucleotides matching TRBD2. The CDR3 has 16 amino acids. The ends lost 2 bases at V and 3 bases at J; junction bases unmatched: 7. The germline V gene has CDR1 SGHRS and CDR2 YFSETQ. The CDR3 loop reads CASSLLPGTSYNEQFF. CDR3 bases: TGCGCCAGCAGCTTACTCCCCGGGACTAGCTACAATGAGCAGTTCTTC.

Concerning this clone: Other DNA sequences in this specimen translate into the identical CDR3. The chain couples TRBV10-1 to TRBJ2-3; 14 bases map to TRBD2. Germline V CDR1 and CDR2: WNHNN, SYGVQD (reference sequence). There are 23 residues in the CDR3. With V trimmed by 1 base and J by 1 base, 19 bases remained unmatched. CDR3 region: CASSEWTGPGGLAGETGTDTQYF. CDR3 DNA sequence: TGCGCCAGCAGTGAGTGGACCGGGCCGGGGGGACTAGCGGGGGAGACGGGCACAGATACGCAGTATTTT.

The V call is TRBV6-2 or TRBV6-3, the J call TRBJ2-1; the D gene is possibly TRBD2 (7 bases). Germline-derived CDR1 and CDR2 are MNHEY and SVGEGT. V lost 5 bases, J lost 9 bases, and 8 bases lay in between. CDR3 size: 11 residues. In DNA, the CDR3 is TGTGCCAGCAGTGGGGGGGCTGAGCAGTTCTTC. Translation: CASSGGAEQFF.

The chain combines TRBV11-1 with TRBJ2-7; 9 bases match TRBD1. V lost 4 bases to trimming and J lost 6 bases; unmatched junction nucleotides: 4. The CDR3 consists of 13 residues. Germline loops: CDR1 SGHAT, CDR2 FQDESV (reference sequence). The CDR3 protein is CASSSQGASEQYF. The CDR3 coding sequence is TGTGCCAGCAGCTCACAGGGGGCAAGCGAGCAGTACTTC.

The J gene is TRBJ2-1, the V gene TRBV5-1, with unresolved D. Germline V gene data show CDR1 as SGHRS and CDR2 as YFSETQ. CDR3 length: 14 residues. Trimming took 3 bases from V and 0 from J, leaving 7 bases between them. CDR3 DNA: TGCGCCAGCAGCTACCCAGGCTCCTACAATGAGCAGTTCTTC. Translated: CASSYPGSYNEQFF.

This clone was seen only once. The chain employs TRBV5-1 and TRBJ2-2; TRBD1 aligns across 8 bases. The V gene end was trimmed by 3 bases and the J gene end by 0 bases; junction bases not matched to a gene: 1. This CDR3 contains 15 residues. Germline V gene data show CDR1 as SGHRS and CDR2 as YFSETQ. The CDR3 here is CASSSGQANTGELFF. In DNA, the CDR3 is TGCGCCAGCAGCTCGGGACAGGCGAACACCGGGGAGCTGTTTTTT. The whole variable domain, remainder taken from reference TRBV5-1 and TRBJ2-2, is KAGVTQTPRYLIKTRGQQVTLSCSPISGHRSVSWYQQTPGQGLQFLFEYFSETQRNKGNFPGRFSGRQFSNSRSEMNVSTLELGDSALYLCASSSGQANTGELFFGEGSRLTVL.

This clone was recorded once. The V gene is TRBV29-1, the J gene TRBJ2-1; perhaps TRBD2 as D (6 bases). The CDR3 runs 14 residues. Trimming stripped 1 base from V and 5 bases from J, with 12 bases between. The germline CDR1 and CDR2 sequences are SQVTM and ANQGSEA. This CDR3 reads CSVEGGVGDNEQFF. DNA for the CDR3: TGCAGCGTTGAAGGGGGGGTCGGGGACAATGAGCAGTTCTTC.

This chain's CDR3 is CASSWQTSGRRSEQFF. The CDR3 bases are TGTGCCAGCAGCTGGCAAACTAGCGGGAGACGATCTGAGCAGTTCTTC. The V call is TRBV3-1 (or the pseudogene TRBV3-2), the J call TRBJ2-1, with 11 nucleotides matching TRBD2. V lost 5 bases and J lost 9; bases outside the gene matches: 12. Germline V lookup: CDR1 LGHDT, CDR2 YNNKEL (reference sequence). The CDR3 is made up of 16 amino acids.

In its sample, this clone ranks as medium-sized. The CDR3 protein is CASSPPGQGFDYEQYF. In nucleotides, the CDR3 is TGTGCCAGCAGCCCCCCGGGACAGGGGTTTGATTACGAGCAGTACTTC. The chain links TRBV7-9 to TRBJ2-7, with 10 bases identical to TRBD1. CDR3 length: 16 residues. V trimming: 5 bases; J trimming: 4 bases; junction bases outside the gene matches: 11. Germline lookup yields CDR1 SEHNR and CDR2 FQNEAQ (reference sequence).

CDR3 sequence: CASSLELLSYNEQFF. CDR3 coding DNA: TGCGCCAGCAGCTTGGAACTGCTATCCTACAATGAGCAGTTCTTC. V usage is TRBV5-1 and J usage is TRBJ2-1; unclear D gene. The CDR3 contains 15 residues. In germline, CDR1 is SGHRS, CDR2 YFSETQ. The V and J ends lost 0 bases and 1 base respectively, with 8 bases between them.

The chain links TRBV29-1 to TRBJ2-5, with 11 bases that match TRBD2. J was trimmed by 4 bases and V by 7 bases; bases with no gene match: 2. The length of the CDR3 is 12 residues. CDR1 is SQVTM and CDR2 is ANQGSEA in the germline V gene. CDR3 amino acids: CSGGTSGETQYF. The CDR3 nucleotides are TGCAGCGGAGGGACTAGCGGAGAGACCCAGTACTTC.

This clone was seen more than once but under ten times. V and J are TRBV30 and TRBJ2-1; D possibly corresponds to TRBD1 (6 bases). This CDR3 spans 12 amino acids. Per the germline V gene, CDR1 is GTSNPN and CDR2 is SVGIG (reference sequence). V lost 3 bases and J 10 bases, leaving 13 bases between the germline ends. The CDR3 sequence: CAWRIFGTEQFF. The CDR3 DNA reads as TGTGCCTGGAGGATTTTTGGGACAGAGCAGTTCTTC.

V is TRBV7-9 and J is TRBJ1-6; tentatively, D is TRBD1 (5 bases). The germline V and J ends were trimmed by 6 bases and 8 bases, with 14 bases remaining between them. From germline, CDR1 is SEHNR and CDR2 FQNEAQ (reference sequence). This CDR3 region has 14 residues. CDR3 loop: CASRLSGGDSPLHF. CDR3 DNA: TGTGCCAGCAGGCTTTCGGGGGGGGATTCACCCCTCCACTTT.

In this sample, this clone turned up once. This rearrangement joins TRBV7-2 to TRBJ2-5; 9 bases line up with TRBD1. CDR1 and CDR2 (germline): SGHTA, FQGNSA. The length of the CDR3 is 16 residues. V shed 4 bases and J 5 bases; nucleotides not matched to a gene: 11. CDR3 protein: CASSSTGTGMFETQYF. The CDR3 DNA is TGTGCCAGCAGCTCTACCGGGACAGGGATGTTTGAGACCCAGTACTTC. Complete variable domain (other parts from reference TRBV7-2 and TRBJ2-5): GAGVSQSPSNKVTEKGKDVELRCDPISGHTALYWYRQSLGQGLEFLIYFQGNSAPDKSGLPSDRFSAERTGGSVSTLTIQRTQQEDSAVYLCASSSTGTGMFETQYFGPGTRLLVL.

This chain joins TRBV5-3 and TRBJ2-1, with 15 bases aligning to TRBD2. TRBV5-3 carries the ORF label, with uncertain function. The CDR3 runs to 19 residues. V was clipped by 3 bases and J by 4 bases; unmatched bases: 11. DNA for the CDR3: TGTGCCAGAAGCTCGGGACTAGCGGGAGGCCACTACCCTTACAATGAGCAGTTCTTC. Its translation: CARSSGLAGGHYPYNEQFF.

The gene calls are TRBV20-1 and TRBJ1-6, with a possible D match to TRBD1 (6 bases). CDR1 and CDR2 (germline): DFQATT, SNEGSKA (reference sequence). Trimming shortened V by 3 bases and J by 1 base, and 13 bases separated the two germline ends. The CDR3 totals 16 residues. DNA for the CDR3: TGCAGTGCTAGTAGCAGGGGACGGTCCTATAATTCACCCCTCCACTTT. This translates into CSASSRGRSYNSPLHF.

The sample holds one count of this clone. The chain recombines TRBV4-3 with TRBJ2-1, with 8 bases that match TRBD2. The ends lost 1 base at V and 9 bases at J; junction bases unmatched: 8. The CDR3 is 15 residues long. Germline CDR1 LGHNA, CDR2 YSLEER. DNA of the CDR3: TGCGCCAGCAGCCAAGCTTTCGGGAGGGCCGGTGAGCAGTTCTTC. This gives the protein CASSQAFGRAGEQFF.

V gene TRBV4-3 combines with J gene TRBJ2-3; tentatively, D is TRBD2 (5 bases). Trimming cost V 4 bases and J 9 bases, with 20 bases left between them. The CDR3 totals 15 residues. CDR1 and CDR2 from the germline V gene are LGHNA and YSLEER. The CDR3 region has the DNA TGCGCCAGCAGCCCCAACCGGGAACCTCGAACGACGCAGTATTTT. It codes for CASSPNREPRTTQYF.

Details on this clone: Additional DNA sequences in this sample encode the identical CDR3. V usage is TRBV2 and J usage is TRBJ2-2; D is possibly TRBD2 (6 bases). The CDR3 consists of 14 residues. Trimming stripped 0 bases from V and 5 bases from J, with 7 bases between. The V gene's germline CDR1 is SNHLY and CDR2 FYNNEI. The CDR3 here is CASSEAGGTGELFF. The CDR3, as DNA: TGTGCCAGCAGTGAAGCTGGGGGGACCGGGGAGCTGTTTTTT.

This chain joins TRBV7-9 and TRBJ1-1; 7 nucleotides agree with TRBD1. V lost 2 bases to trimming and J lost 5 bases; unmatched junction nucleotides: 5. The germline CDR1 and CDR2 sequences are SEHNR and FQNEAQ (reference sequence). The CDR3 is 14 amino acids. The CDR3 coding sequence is TGTGCCAGCAGCTTACGACAGGGAGGAACTGAAGCTTTCTTT. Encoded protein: CASSLRQGGTEAFF. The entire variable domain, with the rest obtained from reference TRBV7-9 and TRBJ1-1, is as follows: DTGVSQNPRHKITKRGQNVTFRCDPISEHNRLYWYRQTLGQGPEFLTYFQNEAQLEKSRLLSDRFSAERPKGSFSTLEIQRTEQGDSAMYLCASSLRQGGTEAFFGQGTRLTVV.

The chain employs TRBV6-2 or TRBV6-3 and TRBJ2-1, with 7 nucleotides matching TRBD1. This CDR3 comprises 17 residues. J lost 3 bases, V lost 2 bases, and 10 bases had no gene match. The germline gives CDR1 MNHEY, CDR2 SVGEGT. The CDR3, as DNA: TGTGCCAGCAGTTACCAAAAACAGGGGAGCTTCTACAATGAGCAGTTCTTC. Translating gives CASSYQKQGSFYNEQFF.

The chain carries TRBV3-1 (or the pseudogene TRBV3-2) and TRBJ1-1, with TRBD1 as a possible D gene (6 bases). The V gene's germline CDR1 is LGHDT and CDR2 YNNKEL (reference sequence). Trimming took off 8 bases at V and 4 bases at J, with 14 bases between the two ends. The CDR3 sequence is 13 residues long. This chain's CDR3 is CASSRGGGTEAFF. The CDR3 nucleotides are TGTGCCAGCTCCCGGGGGGGCGGCACTGAAGCTTTCTTT.